Described below is a single TCR beta chain sequence and its context. This sample was included in a study of blood T cells in healthy people across ages. Study context: The capture of about one barcoded beta molecule per two T cells was achieved by template switching.

Through a sample-barcoded 5' primer and a J-beta primer mix, a second PCR was run for roughly 6 to 11 cycles. Paired-end reads containing CDR3 totaled no fewer than 2.5 million for each sample. TCRdb redid the calling of the 5' RACE reads with MiXCR, one entry per CDR3 protein. The sample has around 990,000 distinct CDR3 sequences, 35% to 40% seen once. Every donor provided 9.5 to 10 milliliters of peripheral blood. The sequencing sample was made of blood. The TCR was taken from a man in his late teens or twenties in good health.

The CDR3 region has the DNA TGTGCCAGCAGCTACTCGGGACAGAGAAAGGCACTGTTTTTT. Translation: CASSYSGQRKALFF. V usage is TRBV3-1 and J usage is TRBJ1-4; 7 nucleotides line up with TRBD1. Germline assignment: CDR1 LGHDT and CDR2 YNNKEL (reference sequence). CDR3 length: 14 amino acids. After removal of 5 bases from V and 13 bases from J, the junction contained 13 bases not matched to a gene.